This note documents a single TCR beta chain sequence. These data come from a study of blood T cell repertoires in COVID-19. Study background: Material from acute and convalescent COVID-19 was sourced from the United States, Italy and Spain. Sources were T cells, B-cell-depleted T cells, or PBMCs; the material itself was cDNA or gDNA.

Sequencing was performed with immunoSEQ multiplex PCR; in TCRdb, only in-frame clones are kept and a portion is missing. Of approximately 110,000 clones detected, around 88% appear once; the ten largest clones hold roughly 0.94%. The sequencing input was peripheral blood. The sequence derives from a woman aged 50 to 60 with active or convalescent COVID-19.

CDR3 amino acids: CASSLPPIQETGDYGYTF. CDR3 DNA sequence: TGTGCCAGCAGCTTACCCCCGATACAAGAAACAGGGGACTATGGCTACACCTTC. This rearrangement joins TRBV7-2 to TRBJ1-2; 7 bases match TRBD1. CDR1 is SGHTA, CDR2 FQGNSA, per germline. The CDR3 has 18 amino acids. Trimming at V came to 2 bases and at J to 3 bases, leaving 15 bases not matched to a gene.